The rows below give T cell receptor beta chains drawn from one sample of a study of blood T cell repertoires in COVID-19. Clones were read by immunoSEQ multiplex PCR, and TCRdb kept only the in-frame ones, dropping some. The data hold roughly 150,000 clones, with approximately 90% observed a single time. Source material: peripheral blood. Receptor source: a woman older than 75 with acute or convalescent COVID-19. Both conserved end residues are part of each CDR3. The order of the fields is J gene, clone size, CDR3 length, V gene, D gene, CDR3 DNA, CDR3 protein. D genes are given only for firm matches. A row's size may be missing; if present it is once, few, many or a size class.

>TRBJ1-6|.|13|TRBV2|TRBD1
TGTGCCAGCAGCGTCAAAACCCGGGACAGGGTTCACTTT
CASSVKTRDRVHF
>TRBJ1-1|.|13|TRBV29-1|.
TGCAGTACGGGAGGGGGAAGAGGGGGTGAAGCTTTCTTT
CSTGGGRGGEAFF
>TRBJ1-1|once|15|TRBV7-2|.
TGTGCCAGCAAAGCCCTCATCGCAGGATTCACTGAAGCTTTCTTT
CASKALIAGFTEAFF
>TRBJ2-3|.|18|TRBV4-1|TRBD2
TGCGCCAGCAGCCAAGATCTACGGCTAGCGGGGTCTCGGGATACGCAGTATTTT
CASSQDLRLAGSRDTQYF
>TRBJ2-7|once|16|TRBV4-1|.
TGCACCAGCAGCCAAGGGGACTTGTTTTCAACCTACGAGCAGTACTTC
CTSSQGDLFSTYEQYF
>TRBJ1-2|.|8|TRBV24-1|.
TGTGCCACCTTAGCAGGGTATTTC
CATLAGYF
>TRBJ1-6|.|15|TRBV19|.
TGTGCCAGTAGTTCAGGTACAGGGATTAATTCACCCCTCCACTTT
CASSSGTGINSPLHF
>TRBJ1-4|.|14|TRBV30|TRBD1
TGTGCCTGGAGTGTACAGACAGGGTACGAAAAACTGTTTTTT
CAWSVQTGYEKLFF
>TRBJ2-1|.|15|TRBV7-2|TRBD2
TGTGCCAGCAGCTTAGTCAGCGGGGGGGCCGATGAGCAGTTCTTC
CASSLVSGGADEQFF
>TRBJ1-1|.|16|TRBV4-1|TRBD1
TGCGCCAGCAGCTTACGCCGGGACAGGACGAGCACTGAAGCTTTCTTT
CASSLRRDRTSTEAFF
>TRBJ1-3|.|14|TRBV29-1|.
TGCAGCGTTGGGGCAGGGTCCTCTGGAAACACCATATATTTT
CSVGAGSSGNTIYF
>TRBJ2-3|.|17|TRBV3-1/TRBV3-2|TRBD2
TGTGCCAGCAGCCGAGGAAGCGGGGGGGCCGCGGTACATACGCAGTATTTT
CASSRGSGGAAVHTQYF
>TRBJ1-5|.|17|TRBV5-4|.
TGTGCCAGCAGCTTGGAACAGGGTGCATATAGCAATCAGCCCCAGCATTTT
CASSLEQGAYSNQPQHF
>TRBJ2-5|.|12|TRBV11-2|.
TGTGCCAGCAGCCGGTCGTCGGAGACCCAGTACTTC
CASSRSSETQYF
>TRBJ2-1|.|14|TRBV10-2|TRBD2
TGCGCCAGTAGTGGACTAGCCTCCTACAATGAGCAGTTCTTC
CASSGLASYNEQFF
>TRBJ2-7|once|13|TRBV5-6|TRBD1
TGTGCCAGCAGCCCGGGACAGCATTCTGAGCAGTACTTC
CASSPGQHSEQYF
>TRBJ2-1|.|15|TRBV19|.
TGTGCCAGTAATTGGAGCCCTGGCTCCTACAATGAGCAGTTCTTC
CASNWSPGSYNEQFF
>TRBJ1-3|.|15|TRBV19|.
TGTGCCAGTAGTATTGGAGGAGCGACGGGAAACACCATATATTTT
CASSIGGATGNTIYF
>TRBJ1-2|.|13|TRBV6-5|.
TGTGCCACCCAGGGGTTGGAGAGCTATGGCTACACCTTC
CATQGLESYGYTF
>TRBJ1-1|.|15|TRBV7-9|.
TGTGCCAGCAGCTTAGCGGCGGGGGCAGGCACTGAAGCTTTCTTT
CASSLAAGAGTEAFF
>TRBJ2-5|once|14|TRBV5-4|TRBD2
TGTGCCAGCAGCCCAGGCGGGGGTAGCGAGACCCAGTACTTC
CASSPGGGSETQYF
>TRBJ1-2|few|15|TRBV19|.
TGTGCCAGTAGTCGGGGGGGACAATTTAACTATGGCTACACCTTC
CASSRGGQFNYGYTF
>TRBJ2-7|.|12|TRBV6-5|.
TGTGCCAGCAGGGCACACCACTACGAGCAGTACTTC
CASRAHHYEQYF
>TRBJ2-7|.|12|TRBV9|.
TGTGCCAGCAGCGCTTACTTCTACGAGCAGTACTTC
CASSAYFYEQYF
>TRBJ1-5|.|14|TRBV5-5|TRBD1
TGTGCCAGCAGCTCGGGACAGGCGAATCAGCCCCAGCATTTT
CASSSGQANQPQHF
>TRBJ1-2|.|14|TRBV24-1|TRBD1
TGTGCCACCAGCCCTGGACAGGGCAGGGGTGGCTACACCTTC
CATSPGQGRGGYTF
>TRBJ1-1|once|15|TRBV7-9|.
TGTGCCAGCAGCTTAGGGACGGGAATGAACACTGAAGCTTTCTTT
CASSLGTGMNTEAFF
>TRBJ1-5|.|14|TRBV24-1|TRBD1
TGTGCCACCAGTGAGGGACAGGGAAATCAGCCCCAGCATTTT
CATSEGQGNQPQHF
>TRBJ1-2|.|13|TRBV30|.
TGTGCCTGGAGTGTACAGAAGAACTATGGCTACACCTTC
CAWSVQKNYGYTF
>TRBJ1-1|.|13|TRBV2|TRBD1
TGTGCCACTTCAGGGGGCGCGATTACTGAAGCTTTCTTT
CATSGGAITEAFF
>TRBJ1-2|.|16|TRBV6-2/TRBV6-3|TRBD1
TGTGCCAGCAGTTACTGGACAGGGGGAGACGACTATGGCTACACCTTC
CASSYWTGGDDYGYTF
>TRBJ2-2|.|15|TRBV5-1|.
TGCGCCAGCAGCGGTAATCTAGCAGGCACCGGGGAGCTGTTTTTT
CASSGNLAGTGELFF
>TRBJ1-3|.|13|TRBV29-1|.
TGCAGCGTTGGGGGGCAGTCTGGAAACACCATATATTTT
CSVGGQSGNTIYF
>TRBJ1-2|.|14|TRBV9|.
TGTGCCAGCAGCGGTCCAGGTCCCGTCTATGGCTACACCTTC
CASSGPGPVYGYTF
>TRBJ1-1|.|14|TRBV9|.
TGTGCCAGCAGCTCCCGAACGGTAAACACTGAAGCTTTCTTT
CASSSRTVNTEAFF
>TRBJ2-1|.|17|TRBV3-1/TRBV3-2|.
TGTGCCAGCAGCCAAGGCGAATTTGCCCTATCCTACAATGAGCAGTTCTTC
CASSQGEFALSYNEQFF
>TRBJ1-5|.|12|TRBV29-1|.
TGCAGCGTGGGGACTGCAGGTGAGCCCCAGCATTTT
CSVGTAGEPQHF
>TRBJ2-3|once|17|TRBV11-2|TRBD2
TGTGCCAGCAGCTTAGGCGTTAGCGGGGGGGCAACAGATACGCAGTATTTT
CASSLGVSGGATDTQYF
>TRBJ2-7|.|12|TRBV3-1/TRBV3-2|TRBD1
TGTGCCAGCAGCCACAGGGGGCTCGAGCAGTACTTC
CASSHRGLEQYF
>TRBJ1-2|.|14|TRBV18|.
TGTGCCAGCTCACCGCTTCAGGGAAACTATGGCTACACCTTC
CASSPLQGNYGYTF
>TRBJ2-2|.|16|TRBV5-1|.
TGCGCCAGCAGCTTGAGGCAGGGGATCGTCACCGGGGAGCTGTTTTTT
CASSLRQGIVTGELFF
>TRBJ1-2|once|12|TRBV30|.
TGTGCCTGGAGTGCCGGGGGCTATGGCTACACCTTC
CAWSAGGYGYTF
>TRBJ2-7|.|11|TRBV5-8|.
TGTGCCAGCAGCATCCACTACGAGCAGTACTTC
CASSIHYEQYF
>TRBJ1-5|.|17|TRBV7-8|TRBD1
TGTGCCAGCAGCTTAGCGAGTTGGGACAGGGGGTATCAGCCCCAGCATTTT
CASSLASWDRGYQPQHF
>TRBJ1-2|.|13|TRBV3-1/TRBV3-2|.
TGTGCCAGCAGTCACCTGGCGGAAGGAGGCTACACCTTC
CASSHLAEGGYTF